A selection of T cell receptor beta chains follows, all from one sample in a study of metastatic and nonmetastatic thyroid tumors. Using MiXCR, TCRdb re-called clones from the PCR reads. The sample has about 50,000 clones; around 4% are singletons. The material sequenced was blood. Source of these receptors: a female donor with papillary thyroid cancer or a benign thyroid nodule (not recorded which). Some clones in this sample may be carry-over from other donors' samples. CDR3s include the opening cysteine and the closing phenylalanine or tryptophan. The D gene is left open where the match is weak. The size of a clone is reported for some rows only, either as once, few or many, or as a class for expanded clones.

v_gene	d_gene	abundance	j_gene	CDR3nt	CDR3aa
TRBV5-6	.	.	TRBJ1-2	TGTGCCAGCAGAGTCCAGGGGATCTATGGCTACACCTTC	CASRVQGIYGYTF
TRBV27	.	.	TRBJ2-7	TGTGCCAGCAGCTTAGGGGGGCAGGCCTACGAGCAGTACTTC	CASSLGGQAYEQYF
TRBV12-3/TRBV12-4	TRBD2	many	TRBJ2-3	TGTGCCAGCAGTTCGTCTAGCGGGCGCACAGATACGCAGTATTTT	CASSSSSGRTDTQYF
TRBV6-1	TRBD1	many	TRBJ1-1	TGTGCCAGCAGTCGACATGGGACAGGGGAAGGTTGGGGCACTGAAGCTTTCTTT	CASSRHGTGEGWGTEAFF
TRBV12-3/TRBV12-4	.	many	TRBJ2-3	TGTGCCAGCAGACAAACAGTCCTCGGGGCATATACGCAGTATTTT	CASRQTVLGAYTQYF
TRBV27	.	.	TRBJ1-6	TGTGCCAGCAGACCCCTACTGGGCTCGAGTTCACCCCTCCACTTT	CASRPLLGSSSPLHF
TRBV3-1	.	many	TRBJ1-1	TGTGCCAGCAGCCAAGTGCCCAGATCCGAAGCTTTCTTT	CASSQVPRSEAFF
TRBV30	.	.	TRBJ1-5	TGTGCCTGGAGTGTAGGACATTTCGGACAGCCCCAGCATTTT	CAWSVGHFGQPQHF
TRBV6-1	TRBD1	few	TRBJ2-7	TGTGCCAGCGGCCTGACAGGGGAACGGGACGAGCAGTACTTC	CASGLTGERDEQYF
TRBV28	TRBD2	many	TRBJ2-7	TGTGCCAGCAGTTCACCCGGTGGGACTAGCGGCTACGAGCAGTACTTC	CASSSPGGTSGYEQYF
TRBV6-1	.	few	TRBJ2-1	TGTGCCAGCAGTGGGCATGAGCAGTTCTTC	CASSGHEQFF
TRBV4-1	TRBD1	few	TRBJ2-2	TGCGCCGGCAGCCAATATCTGGAAGGGACAGGGGTGACCGGGGAGCTGTTTTTT	CAGSQYLEGTGVTGELFF
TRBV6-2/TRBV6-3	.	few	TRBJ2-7	TGTGCCAGCAGTTACTCCCGAGACCTGTCCTACGGTCAGTACTTC	CASSYSRDLSYGQYF
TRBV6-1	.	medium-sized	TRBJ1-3	TGTGCCAGCAGACCCAGGACGGTCTCTGGAAACACCATATATTTT	CASRPRTVSGNTIYF
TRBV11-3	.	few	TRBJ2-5	TGTGCCAGCAGCTTTAGGGAAGGGCACCAAGAGACCAAGTACTTC	CASSFREGHQETKYF
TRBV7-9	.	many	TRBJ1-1	TGTGCCAGCAGCCTAGGGACGATGGGGGCTTTCTTT	CASSLGTMGAFF
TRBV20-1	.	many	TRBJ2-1	TGCAGTGCTATTCCCACAAGCCTAAGGGATGAGCAGTTCTTC	CSAIPTSLRDEQFF
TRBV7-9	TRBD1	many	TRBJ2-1	TGTGCCAGCAGCTTACGGGGACAGGGTGGCAATGAGCAGTTCTTC	CASSLRGQGGNEQFF
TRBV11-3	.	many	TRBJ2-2	TGTGCCAGCAGCTCATACGGTCAGCGTTTCACCGGGGAGCTGTTTTTT	CASSSYGQRFTGELFF
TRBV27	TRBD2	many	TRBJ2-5	TGTGCCAGCAGGTTAGCGGGAGGGGCTGGGGAGACCCAGTACTTC	CASRLAGGAGETQYF
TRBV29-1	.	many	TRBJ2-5	TGCAGCGTTTTCAGAGGGGAGACCCAGTACTTC	CSVFRGETQYF
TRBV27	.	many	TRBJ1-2	TGTGCCAGCAGTTTGTCAGGTGGCTATGGCTACACCTTC	CASSLSGGYGYTF
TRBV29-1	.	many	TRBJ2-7	TGCAGCGCCCTAGGACAGCCTATCTACGAGCAGTACTTC	CSALGQPIYEQYF
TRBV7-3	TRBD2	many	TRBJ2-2	TGTGCCAGCAGCCGACAAACGCGGGGGACCGGGGAGCTGTTTTTT	CASSRQTRGTGELFF
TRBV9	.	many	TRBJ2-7	TGTGCCAGCAGCGCGGAGCTGGGGTCCTACGAGCAGTACTTC	CASSAELGSYEQYF
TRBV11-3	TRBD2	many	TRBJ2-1	TGTGCCAGCAGCTTGGGCACCGGGACTAGCAAGTTCTTC	CASSLGTGTSKFF
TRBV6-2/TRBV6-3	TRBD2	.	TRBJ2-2	TGTGCCAGCAGAGGAGGACTAGCGGGAGGTCGAGCCGGGGAGCTGTTTTTT	CASRGGLAGGRAGELFF
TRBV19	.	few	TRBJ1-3	TGTGCCAGTAGTACCGGGCCCATTGGAAACACCATATATTTT	CASSTGPIGNTIYF
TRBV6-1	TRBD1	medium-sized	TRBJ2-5	TGTGCCAGCAGTGGACCAAGATACAGGGGGCAAGAGACCCAGTACTTC	CASSGPRYRGQETQYF
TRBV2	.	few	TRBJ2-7	TGTGCCAGCAAACTTTCTAGCAACTCCTACGAGCAGTACTTC	CASKLSSNSYEQYF
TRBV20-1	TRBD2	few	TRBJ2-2	TGCAGTGCTAGGAGAGGGGCTAGCGGGACCGGGGAGCTGTTTTTT	CSARRGASGTGELFF
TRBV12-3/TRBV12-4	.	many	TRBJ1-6	TGTGCCAGCAGTTTAGTAGGCAGGGGTAATTCACCCCTCCACTTT	CASSLVGRGNSPLHF